The 3 T cell receptor beta chains given below trace back to one sample, sequenced in a study of shared clonotypes between healthy human individuals. Sequenced by immunoSEQ multiplex PCR; TCRdb stores in-frame clones only, minus some. The data hold 330,000 or so clones, with roughly 80% observed a single time. The sample was memory CD4+ T cells sorted from blood. Documented subset: CD45RA-negative fraction. The receptor set was obtained from a man between 25 and 39 years old in good health.

The J gene is TRBJ1-4, the V gene TRBV28; tentatively, D is TRBD1 (6 bases). The CDR3 is made up of 15 amino acids. Deletions cut 6 bases from V and 0 bases from J, with 11 bases between. Germline lookup yields CDR1 MDHEN and CDR2 SYDVKM. CDR3 nucleotide sequence: TGTGCCAGCAGCCGAGCAGGGGCAACTAATGAAAAACTGTTTTTT. It codes for CASSRAGATNEKLFF.

The chain carries TRBV27 and TRBJ1-2, with a tentative D call TRBD1 (5 bases). The V gene lost 6 bases and the J gene lost 2 bases, with 13 bases spanning the gap. Germline CDR1 is MNHEY and CDR2 is SMNVEV (reference sequence). The CDR3 spans 14 residues. The CDR3 region is CASRRQSLNYGYTF. The CDR3, as DNA: TGTGCCAGCAGACGACAGAGCTTAAACTATGGCTACACCTTC.

J is TRBJ1-1 and V is TRBV5-4; D gene unclear. The CDR3 covers 13 residues. Germline V lookup: CDR1 SGHNT, CDR2 YYREEE (reference sequence). V lost 2 bases to trimming and J lost 3 bases, with 8 bases between them. The CDR3 region is CASSFGRDTEAFF. DNA of the CDR3: TGTGCCAGCAGCTTCGGTAGGGACACTGAAGCTTTCTTT.